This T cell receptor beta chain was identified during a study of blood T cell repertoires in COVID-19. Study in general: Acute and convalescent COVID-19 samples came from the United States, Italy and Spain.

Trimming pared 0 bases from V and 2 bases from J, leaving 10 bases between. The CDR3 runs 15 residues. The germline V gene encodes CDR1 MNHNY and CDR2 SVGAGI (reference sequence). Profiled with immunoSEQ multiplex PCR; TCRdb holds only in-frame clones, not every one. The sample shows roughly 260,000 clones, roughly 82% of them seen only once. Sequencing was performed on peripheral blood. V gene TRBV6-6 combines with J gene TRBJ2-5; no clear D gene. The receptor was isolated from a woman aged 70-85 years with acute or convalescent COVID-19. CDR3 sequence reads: CASSYSLTSQETQYF. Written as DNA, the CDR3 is TGTGCCAGCAGTTACTCGCTAACTTCACAAGAGACCCAGTACTTC.